Shown below are 19 T cell receptor beta chains from a single sample sequenced in a study of blood T cell repertoires in COVID-19. Measured with immunoSEQ multiplex PCR; TCRdb has only the in-frame clones, and not every one. The sample shows under 200,000 clones, about 80% of them seen only once. The sequencing sample was made of peripheral blood. The receptor source for this set is a man in his sixties with acute or convalescent COVID-19.

This clone was found once. The chain employs TRBV11-1 and TRBJ2-5; 8 bases line up with TRBD1. The CDR3 sequence is 15 residues long. The junction had 8 bases not matched to a gene; V was cut back by 3 bases and J by 5 bases. Germline V CDR1 and CDR2: SGHAT, FQDESV (reference sequence). The chain's CDR3 is CASSFRAGGLETQYF. The DNA of the CDR3 is TGTGCCAGCAGCTTTCGGGCAGGGGGCTTGGAGACCCAGTACTTC.

The chain couples TRBV10-2 to TRBJ2-7; 7 bases align to TRBD1. There are 14 residues in the CDR3. Germline V CDR1 and CDR2: WSHSY, SAAADI. V trimming: 3 bases; J trimming: 3 bases; junction bases outside the gene matches: 5. DNA for the CDR3: TGCGCCAGCAGTGAACGCGGACAGGACTACGAGCAGTACTTC. It translates to CASSERGQDYEQYF.

V usage is TRBV5-4 and J usage is TRBJ2-7, with a tentative D call TRBD1 (5 bases). Trimming cost V 0 bases and J 0 bases, with 10 bases left between them. The CDR3 sequence is 15 residues long. Germline V gives CDR1 SGHNT, CDR2 YYREEE (reference sequence). CDR3: CASSLGGGNSYEQYF. The CDR3 coding sequence is TGTGCCAGCAGCTTGGGGGGCGGCAACTCCTACGAGCAGTACTTC.

The rearrangement links TRBV5-6 to TRBJ1-5; 8 bases are shared with TRBD1. With 4 bases clipped from V and 6 bases from J, the junction kept 3 bases outside the gene matches. CDR3 length: 13 amino acids. Germline V gene sequence: CDR1 SGHDT, CDR2 YYEEEE. The CDR3 coding sequence is TGTGCCAGCAGCCAGGGGGCTGTTCAGCCCCAGCATTTT. Translated, it gives CASSQGAVQPQHF. The complete variable domain, with remaining parts taken from reference TRBV5-6 and TRBJ1-5, reads DAGVTQSPTHLIKTRGQQVTLRCSPKSGHDTVSWYQQALGQGPQFIFQYYEEEERQRGNFPDRFSGHQFPNYSSELNVNALLLGDSALYLCASSQGAVQPQHFGDGTRLSIL.

This clone is a singleton in its sample. J is TRBJ2-7 and V is TRBV6-5; TRBD2 aligns across 7 bases. CDR1 is MNHEY, CDR2 SVGAGI, per germline. Unmatched junction bases numbered 8, after V lost 2 bases and J lost 4 bases. CDR3 length equals 15 residues. The CDR3 here is CASSYDRGELYEQYF. CDR3 sequence (DNA): TGTGCCAGCAGTTACGACCGGGGGGAACTATACGAGCAGTACTTC.

The gene calls are TRBV18 and TRBJ2-7; 10 nucleotides match TRBD1. The CDR3 runs 14 residues. Germline V lookup: CDR1 KGHSH, CDR2 LQKENI. The V segment lost 3 bases and the J segment 7 bases; nucleotides outside the gene matches: 6. CDR3: CASSPKTGGEEQYF. The CDR3 bases are TGTGCCAGCTCACCCAAGACAGGGGGCGAAGAGCAGTACTTC. Full variable domain (missing parts from reference TRBV18 and TRBJ2-7): NAGVMQNPRHLVRRRGQEARLRCSPMKGHSHVYWYRQLPEEGLKFMVYLQKENIIDESGMPKERFSAEFPKEGPSILRIQQVVRGDSAAYFCASSPKTGGEEQYFGPGTRLTVT.

The J gene is TRBJ2-7, the V gene TRBV6-2 or TRBV6-3; D may be TRBD1 (6 bases). This CDR3 region has 15 residues. Trimming stripped 7 bases from V and 0 bases from J, with 16 bases between. CDR1 is MNHEY and CDR2 is SVGEGT in the germline V gene. CDR3 in DNA: TGTGCCAGCATCTACTCTCTGACAGGCTCCTACGAGCAGTACTTC. Its protein product is CASIYSLTGSYEQYF.

As concerns this clone: At one boundary the junction diverges from the germline segment, which might be a read error. The chain carries TRBV18 and TRBJ1-2, with TRBD1 as a possible D gene (6 bases). Germline CDR1 reads KGHSH; CDR2 reads LQKENI. The CDR3 extends over 14 amino acids. CDR3 sequence: CASSPTGINHGYTF. The CDR3 nucleotides read TGTGCCAGCTCACCTACAGGGATTAACCATGGCTACACCTTC.

The rearrangement links TRBV30 to TRBJ1-2; 7 bases map to TRBD1. Germline V gene lookup returns CDR1 GTSNPN and CDR2 SVGIG (reference sequence). Unmatched junction bases numbered 6, after V lost 4 bases and J lost 1 base. This CDR3 region has 14 residues. DNA of the CDR3: TGTGCCTGGACCACAGGGGACAGTAACTATGGCTACACCTTC. Translating gives CAWTTGDSNYGYTF.

V gene TRBV7-9 combines with J gene TRBJ2-7; 7 bases fit TRBD1. V gave up 5 bases and J gave up 4 bases; unmatched junction bases: 5. Germline CDR1 SEHNR, CDR2 FQNEAQ (reference sequence). This CDR3 contains 13 residues. CDR3 amino acids: CASSPKGQYEQYF. The CDR3 nucleotides read TGTGCCAGCAGCCCCAAGGGACAGTACGAGCAGTACTTC.

This chain connects TRBV6-5 to TRBJ1-2; D is unclear. The germline gives CDR1 MNHEY, CDR2 SVGAGI. With 0 bases removed from V and 3 bases from J, the gap between germline ends came to 11 bases. The length of the CDR3 is 15 residues. The CDR3 loop reads CASSYSRSGYYGYTF. CDR3 DNA sequence: TGTGCCAGCAGTTACTCCCGGAGCGGCTACTATGGCTACACCTTC.

The V and J genes are TRBV7-9 and TRBJ2-2, with D perhaps matching TRBD1 (6 bases). CDR1 is SEHNR, CDR2 FQNEAQ, per germline (reference sequence). The V and J ends lost 2 bases and 1 base respectively, with 17 bases between them. CDR3 length equals 18 residues. The CDR3 nucleotides read TGTGCCAGCAGCTTAAGTCTAGGCTCGACAGGGAACACCGGGGAGCTGTTTTTT. It translates to CASSLSLGSTGNTGELFF.

V gene TRBV4-1 combines with J gene TRBJ2-7; 7 bases line up with TRBD1. The CDR3 runs 13 residues. Germline CDR1 MGHRA, CDR2 YSYEKL. Trimming removed 3 bases from V and 5 bases from J; junction bases left unmatched: 4. For the CDR3, the DNA is TGCGCCAGCAGCCACGATGGACAGGACGAGCAGTACTTC. Translating it yields CASSHDGQDEQYF.

This rearrangement joins TRBV3-1 (or the pseudogene TRBV3-2) to TRBJ2-5, with 7 positions matching TRBD1. The trim removed 4 bases at V and 6 bases at J, leaving 5 bases unmatched. The CDR3 is made up of 13 amino acids. CDR1 is LGHDT and CDR2 is YNNKEL in the germline V gene (reference sequence). This CDR3 is CASSPDRRKTQYF. The CDR3, as DNA: TGTGCCAGCAGCCCGGACAGGCGGAAGACCCAGTACTTC.

The chain uses TRBV19 and TRBJ2-7; a weak D match, TRBD2 (5 bases). V shed 4 bases and J shed 2 bases, with 9 bases lying between them. The CDR3 covers 13 residues. CDR1 LNHDA and CDR2 SQIVND come from the germline V gene (reference sequence). This CDR3 reads CASSKAGAYEQYF. CDR3 sequence (DNA): TGTGCCAGTAGTAAGGCCGGGGCCTACGAGCAGTACTTC.

The chain is built from TRBV5-1 and TRBJ1-4; D not resolved. Germline lookup yields CDR1 SGHRS and CDR2 YFSETQ. The V end was cut by 0 bases, the J end by 5 bases, with 5 bases between. The CDR3 is made up of 13 amino acids. The CDR3 loop is CASSLERNEKLFF. The CDR3 DNA is TGCGCCAGCAGCTTGGAGAGGAATGAAAAACTGTTTTTT.

This clone was found a few times. V gene TRBV4-2 combines with J gene TRBJ1-2; D possibly corresponds to TRBD1 (5 bases). This CDR3 is 16 amino acids long. V was trimmed by 3 bases and J by 4 bases, leaving 18 bases between them. In germline, CDR1 is LGHNA, CDR2 YNFKEQ. CDR3: CASSQDRGQGIYGYTF. CDR3 bases: TGTGCCAGCAGCCAGGATCGTGGACAAGGCATCTATGGCTACACCTTC.

The chain has TRBV30 and TRBJ1-4, with D perhaps matching TRBD1 (6 bases). This CDR3 has 15 amino acids. The germline CDR1 and CDR2 sequences are GTSNPN and SVGIG (reference sequence). The V end was cut by 0 bases, the J end by 5 bases, with 13 bases between. Here the CDR3 reads CAWSVSDSLNEKLFF. The CDR3 DNA reads as TGTGCCTGGAGTGTATCGGACAGCTTAAATGAAAAACTGTTTTTT.

The genes are TRBV12-5 and TRBJ1-6, with 7 bases that match TRBD1. CDR3 size: 18 residues. Germline-derived CDR1 and CDR2 are LGHNT and FRNRAP. V trimming: 6 bases; J trimming: 2 bases; junction bases outside the gene matches: 13. The CDR3 spells CASGPPGTALTYNSPLHF. CDR3 nucleotide sequence: TGTGCTAGTGGACCACCCGGGACAGCTCTTACCTATAATTCACCCCTCCACTTT.